This TCR beta chain is from a study of blood T cell repertoires in COVID-19. Data came from immunoSEQ multiplex PCR; TCRdb stores just in-frame clones and leaves some out. The sample holds over 200,000 clones, around four fifths seen once. This CDR3 comprises 15 residues. The V end lost 3 bases, the J end lost 3 bases, and 12 bases lay between the germline ends. Per the germline V gene, CDR1 is MDHEN and CDR2 is SYDVKM. Sequencing used peripheral blood. The sequence was collected from a woman older than 75 with active or convalescent COVID-19. The V and J genes are TRBV28 and TRBJ1-3; D is uncertain. In nucleotides, the CDR3 is TGTGCCAGCAGTTTGGAGGCAATAAATGGAAACACCATATATTTT. Amino acids: CASSLEAINGNTIYF.